This TCR beta chain appears in the sequencing data of a study of T cell responses to AZD1222 COVID-19 vaccine. General study points: Rises in breadth and depth of Spike-specific TCRs came after two AZD1222 doses. Spike-spanning, vaccine-associated CD4 TCRs were dominant at 160-218 and 743-854.

Regarding this clone: What it binds is unknown.

Sequencing used immunoSEQ multiplex PCR; TCRdb keeps in-frame clones, though not all of them. Of fewer than 200,000 clones in the sample, approximately 94% are singletons; the top ten hold roughly 1.5%. Trimming removed 8 bases at V and 0 bases at J, with 7 bases between. Germline V gene sequence: CDR1 MDHEN, CDR2 SYDVKM. The CDR3 runs to 12 residues. The chain has TRBV28 and TRBJ1-1; no firm D call. The material was peripheral blood, obtained 28 days after the second AZD1222 dose. This clonotype originated in an adult who received the AZD1222 COVID-19 vaccine. CDR3 residues: CASESMNTEAFF. The CDR3 coding sequence is TGTGCCAGCGAGAGCATGAACACTGAAGCTTTCTTT. The variable domain in full, with the rest retrieved from reference TRBV28 and TRBJ1-1, is DVKVTQSSRYLVKRTGEKVFLECVQDMDHENMFWYRQDPGLGLRLIYFSYDVKMKEKGDIPEGYSVSREKKERFSLILESASTNQTSMYLCASESMNTEAFFGQGTRLTVV.